Here is one T cell receptor beta chain with its context. These data belong to a study of blood T cell repertoires in COVID-19. Turning to the study itself: Some COVID-19 samples were acute and others convalescent; all came from the United States, Italy and Spain. PBMCs, B-cell-depleted T cells, or T cells provided the cDNA or gDNA that made up the material.

Looked up from germline, CDR1 is MDHEN and CDR2 is SYDVKM. Trimming stripped 10 bases from V and 8 bases from J, with 25 bases between. The CDR3 runs to 15 residues. Authors' data handling: Estimated nucleated cell counts came from reference gene primer amplification. Measured with immunoSEQ multiplex PCR; TCRdb has only the in-frame clones, and not every one. V and J calls plus clone size are reproduced from that table; the DNA served to infer D and trimming. Of roughly 170,000 clones in the sample, roughly 70% were seen once. Material: peripheral blood. The chain joins TRBV28 to TRBJ2-3; a possible D gene is TRBD1 (6 bases). This clonotype was obtained from a woman aged 80 or over with acute or convalescent COVID-19. In DNA form, the CDR3 reads TGTGCCACTACTCGAGGGGACACGGATAGGGGTACGCAGTATTTT. This sequence encodes CATTRGDTDRGTQYF.